What follows are 6 T cell receptor beta chains derived from one specimen sequenced in a study of blood T cells in healthy people across ages. The second PCR ran roughly 7 to 12 cycles with a sample-barcoded 5' primer and J-beta primers. In TCRdb, the 5' RACE reads were re-called with MiXCR into one record per CDR3 protein. The repertoire has about 630,000 distinct CDR3 sequences, around 21% of them found once; the top ten carry under 4%. Source material: blood. The receptors derive from an older man in good health.

This clonotype was counted a few times. The junction departs from the called germline gene at one end, perhaps through a read error. The chain carries TRBV10-3 and TRBJ2-5; the match to TRBD2 covers 7 bases. The CDR3 runs 15 residues. Germline V CDR1 and CDR2: ENHRY, SYGVKD. The CDR3 nucleotides are TGTGCCATCAGTGAGTCCGAGCGGGAAAGCTATGAGCAGTCCTTC. Its protein product is CAISESERESYEQSF.

This clonotype was seen more than once but under ten times. This sequence joins TRBV7-9 and TRBJ2-7; the match to TRBD1 covers 11 bases. The J call may be incorrect, as the DNA end agrees better with TRBJ2-1. This CDR3 spans 15 amino acids. CDR1 and CDR2 (germline): SEHNR, FQNEAQ (reference sequence). CDR3 nucleotide sequence: TGTGCCAGCAGCTTGGACAGGGGGCCCCACAATGAGCAGTTCTTC. Protein: CASSLDRGPHNEQFF.

The chain uses TRBV15 and TRBJ2-5; 9 nucleotides match TRBD1. Looked up from germline, CDR1 is LNHNV and CDR2 is YYDKDF (reference sequence). The CDR3 contains 15 residues. V lost 3 bases to trimming and J lost 0 bases; unmatched junction nucleotides: 2. The DNA for the CDR3 is TGTGCCACCAGCAGGGGACAGGGAGACCAAGAGACCCAGTACTTC. Its protein product is CATSRGQGDQETQYF.

This clonotype appeared a few times. The conserved phenylalanine or tryptophan is not found at the CDR3 terminus, so this likely reflects a read error. No DNA is shown, since the ends of the CDR3 on it are uncertain; the CDR3 is the one TCRdb lists. J is TRBJ2-7 and V is TRBV28; the table assigns TRBD1, which was not confirmed against the DNA. With termini counted, the CDR3 has 11 amino acids. The germline V gene encodes CDR1 MDHEN and CDR2 SYDVKM. The CDR3: CASRGDSAEYS.

This clonotype has a count of ten or more. The chain recombines TRBV28 with TRBJ2-1; 8 positions match TRBD1. V shed 5 bases and J 4 bases; nucleotides not matched to a gene: 7. The V gene's germline CDR1 is MDHEN and CDR2 SYDVKM. The length of the CDR3 is 15 residues. The CDR3 is CASSAPGQAYNEQFF. In nucleotides, the CDR3 is TGTGCCAGCAGTGCTCCGGGACAGGCTTACAATGAGCAGTTCTTC.

This clonotype was detected a few times. This chain links TRBV20-1 with TRBJ2-1; TRBD2 aligns across 11 bases. J gave up 1 base and V 5 bases, and 7 bases lay outside the gene matches. There are 16 residues in the CDR3. Germline assignment: CDR1 DFQATT and CDR2 SNEGSKA (reference sequence). CDR3 loop: CSAHSLAGGSYNEQFF. The CDR3 region has the DNA TGCAGTGCTCATTCCTTAGCGGGAGGGTCCTACAATGAGCAGTTCTTC.